Below are 31 T cell receptor beta chains sequenced from a single sample in a study of blood T cell repertoires in COVID-19 (dated by TCRdb to 2020 to 2021). Library method: the immunoSEQ multiplex PCR assay. What TCRdb holds here is the immuneACCESS table cut down to in-frame rearrangements. Part of the clones is not present; checked against another copy, under half of the missing clones reflect an unresolved V gene, and the others are unexplained. For this sample the table gives around 180,000 clones, of which 70% to 90% were detected only once. Roughly 2.2% of the sample rests with the top ten. What was sequenced was peripheral blood. These receptors were obtained from a man between 65 and 85 years old with active or convalescent COVID-19.

The chain carries TRBV29-1 and TRBJ1-4; no reliable D call. The CDR3 loop spans 13 amino acids. Germline-derived CDR1 and CDR2 are SQVTM and ANQGSEA. V was clipped by 0 bases and J by 8 bases, with 10 bases between them. As DNA, the CDR3 is TGCAGCGTTGAAGACGGTCAGAGGGAAAAACTGTTTTTT. This gives the protein CSVEDGQREKLFF.

This chain joins TRBV14 and TRBJ2-7; no definite D call. This CDR3 contains 13 residues. The germline V and J ends were trimmed by 3 bases and 3 bases, with 9 bases remaining between them. Per the germline V gene, CDR1 is SGHDN and CDR2 is FVKESK. The CDR3 DNA sequence: TGTGCCAGCAGCCAGGAGACCAACTACGAGCAGTACTTC. Translating gives CASSQETNYEQYF.

The chain recombines TRBV9 with TRBJ1-3; D may be TRBD1 (5 bases). V was pared by 4 bases and J by 4 bases, with 15 bases between. The germline V gene has CDR1 SGDLS and CDR2 YYNGEE. The CDR3 is 15 amino acids. In DNA form, the CDR3 reads TGTGCCAGCAGCACGCAGGGTTCTTCCGGAAACACCATATATTTT. As protein: CASSTQGSSGNTIYF.

The sample holds a few counts of this clone. The chain combines TRBV4-3 with TRBJ1-1; 7 nucleotides align to TRBD1. This CDR3 region has 15 residues. J was trimmed by 1 base and V by 1 base; bases with no gene match: 3. Germline lookup yields CDR1 LGHNA and CDR2 YSLEER. Written as DNA, the CDR3 is TGCGCCAGCAGCCAAGGAGGGGGCCGGAACACTGAAGCTTTCTTT. This encodes CASSQGGGRNTEAFF.

The J gene is TRBJ1-2, the V gene TRBV11-3, with D possibly being TRBD1 (6 bases). Trimming took 4 bases from V and 3 from J, leaving 24 bases between them. This CDR3 is 18 amino acids long. From germline, CDR1 is SGHNT and CDR2 YENEEA. The CDR3 is CASSWGGSGTRMDYGYTF. DNA for the CDR3: TGTGCCAGCAGCTGGGGGGGCTCCGGGACAAGGATGGACTATGGCTACACCTTC.

V and J are TRBV4-3 and TRBJ2-7; D remains ambiguous. The CDR3 has 14 residues. Looked up from germline, CDR1 is LGHNA and CDR2 is YSLEER. V was pared by 1 base and J by 6 bases, with 13 bases between. The CDR3 DNA reads as TGCGCCAGCAGCCAAGTGGCGGCTGCTGGCGAGCAGTACTTC. It specifies CASSQVAAAGEQYF.

The chain has TRBV6-1 and TRBJ2-5; 12 nucleotides line up with TRBD1. There are 16 residues in the CDR3. Germline V gene lookup returns CDR1 MNHNS and CDR2 SASEGT. Trimming removed 3 bases from V and 4 bases from J; junction bases left unmatched: 6. CDR3 nucleotides: TGTGCCAGCAGTGAGGCTATGGGACAGGGGGCAGAGACCCAGTACTTC. It codes for CASSEAMGQGAETQYF.

The chain's CDR3 is CASSWGHGSYEQYF. The CDR3 nucleotides are TGTGCCAGCAGTTGGGGGCATGGCTCCTACGAGCAGTACTTC. The chain links TRBV28 to TRBJ2-7; a weak D match, TRBD1 (6 bases). V lost 4 bases and J 0 bases, leaving 10 bases between the germline ends. The germline V gene has CDR1 MDHEN and CDR2 SYDVKM. The CDR3 sequence is 14 residues long.

The CDR3 sequence is CASSMPGQGPFNQPQHF. The CDR3 nucleotides are TGTGCCAGTAGTATGCCGGGACAGGGCCCATTCAATCAGCCCCAGCATTTT. The chain couples TRBV19 to TRBJ1-5, with TRBD1 identical over 9 bases. The V segment lost 3 bases and the J segment 3 bases; nucleotides outside the gene matches: 9. CDR3 size: 17 residues. Germline V CDR1 and CDR2: LNHDA, SQIVND (reference sequence).

The chain recombines TRBV6-2 or TRBV6-3 with TRBJ2-6, with D possibly TRBD2 on 7 matching bases. V lost 7 bases to trimming and J lost 0 bases, with 19 bases between them. Germline-derived CDR1 and CDR2 are MNHEY and SVGEGT. The CDR3 consists of 18 residues. The CDR3 nucleotides read TGTGCCAGCATCCCCCTGGGGGGGCTTCACTCTGGGGCCAACGTCCTGACTTTC. Translation gives CASIPLGGLHSGANVLTF.

The rearrangement joins TRBV6-5 to TRBJ2-7, with 7 bases aligning to TRBD1. V was pared by 4 bases and J by 6 bases, with 9 bases of the junction left unmatched. Germline-derived CDR1 and CDR2 are MNHEY and SVGAGI. CDR3 length equals 14 residues. The CDR3, as DNA: TGTGCCAGCAGTTCCCTGACAGGGAACAGCGAGCAGTACTTC. This codes for CASSSLTGNSEQYF.

This clone came up once. This chain joins TRBV2 and TRBJ2-5, with 7 bases identical to TRBD1. Looked up from germline, CDR1 is SNHLY and CDR2 is FYNNEI. This CDR3 has 12 residues. V shed 10 bases, J shed 5 bases, and the junction held 7 bases outside the gene matches. The CDR3 DNA follows: TGTGCCAACGAGGGGGCCGGGGAGACCCAGTACTTC. Its protein product is CANEGAGETQYF.

This chain joins TRBV7-9 and TRBJ1-4, with TRBD1 identical over 7 bases. CDR1 is SEHNR, CDR2 FQNEAQ, per germline (reference sequence). The CDR3 is 16 amino acids. V was clipped by 5 bases and J by 4 bases; unmatched bases: 10. The CDR3 nucleotides are TGTGCCAGCAGCCCCCTAGGGGGCAGGGATAATGAAAAACTGTTTTTT. This translates into CASSPLGGRDNEKLFF.

This chain links TRBV5-6 with TRBJ1-2; TRBD1 matches 12 bases. Germline V lookup: CDR1 SGHDT, CDR2 YYEEEE. The CDR3 runs 18 residues. Germline trimming cut 0 bases from V and 3 bases from J; bases unmatched to any gene: 9. DNA for the CDR3: TGTGCCAGCAGCTTGGTCATACCGGGACAGGGGGCCGACTATGGCTACACCTTC. Translation: CASSLVIPGQGADYGYTF.

The chain is built from TRBV30 and TRBJ2-2, with D perhaps matching TRBD2 (7 bases). The CDR3 consists of 15 residues. The germline V and J ends were trimmed by 8 bases and 3 bases, with 19 bases remaining between them. The germline V gene encodes CDR1 GTSNPN and CDR2 SVGIG (reference sequence). The CDR3 DNA is TGTGCCCTAGGGGGGCGGGAGATCGACACCGGGGAGCTGTTTTTT. Its translation: CALGGREIDTGELFF.

The V and J genes are TRBV11-2 and TRBJ2-4; 7 nucleotides agree with TRBD2. The CDR3 is 18 amino acids. With 2 bases clipped from V and 1 base from J, the junction kept 11 bases outside the gene matches. CDR1 SGHAT and CDR2 FQNNGV come from the germline V gene. CDR3 in amino acids: CASSLRGRATQAKNIQYF. CDR3 coding DNA: TGTGCCAGCAGCTTAAGAGGGAGGGCCACACAGGCCAAAAACATTCAGTACTTC.

V gene TRBV7-9 combines with J gene TRBJ2-7; D call uncertain. The V gene's germline CDR1 is SEHNR and CDR2 FQNEAQ (reference sequence). V was cut by 4 bases and J by 0 bases, with 10 bases left in between. CDR3 size: 14 residues. This CDR3 is CASSSAGFSYEQYF. The CDR3 nucleotides read TGTGCCAGCAGCTCTGCCGGGTTCTCCTACGAGCAGTACTTC.

The chain combines TRBV2 with TRBJ2-5, with D possibly matching TRBD2 (7 bases). CDR1 and CDR2 from the germline V gene are SNHLY and FYNNEI. Trimming took off 2 bases at V and 4 bases at J, with 14 bases between the two ends. CDR3 length equals 15 residues. Here the CDR3 DNA reads TGTGCCAGCAGTGAATTTGGGGGGGCTGGAGAGACCCAGTACTTC. This translates into CASSEFGGAGETQYF.

This chain joins TRBV6-2 or TRBV6-3 and TRBJ2-3; D is undetermined. This CDR3 contains 15 residues. The V end was cut by 5 bases, the J end by 0 bases, with 12 bases between. Germline loops: CDR1 MNHEY, CDR2 SVGEGT. CDR3 in amino acids: CASSRLTPSTDTQYF. The CDR3 DNA is TGTGCCAGCAGTAGATTGACACCCAGCACAGATACGCAGTATTTT.

This clone appeared a few times. Here the CDR3 DNA reads TGTGCCAGTAGCGCCCCGGGGGGCGCGATAGATACGCAGTATTTT. Protein product: CASSAPGGAIDTQYF. The chain couples TRBV19 to TRBJ2-3; the D gene is possibly TRBD2 (7 bases). With 6 bases removed from V and 5 bases from J, the gap between germline ends came to 18 bases. The CDR3 runs 15 residues. Per the germline V gene, CDR1 is LNHDA and CDR2 is SQIVND (reference sequence).

The CDR3 DNA is TGTGCGGGGGGGGTAAACCGGGACACTGAAGCTTTCTTT. This gives the protein CAGGVNRDTEAFF. The chain has TRBV30 and TRBJ1-1; maybe TRBD1 (5 bases). Germline CDR1 and CDR2: GTSNPN and SVGIG (reference sequence). There are 13 residues in the CDR3.

The rearrangement links TRBV7-2 to TRBJ1-1, with 9 bases matching TRBD1. Looked up from germline, CDR1 is SGHTA and CDR2 is FQGNSA. Trimming cost V 5 bases and J 1 base; bases outside gene matches: 5. This CDR3 has 15 residues. This CDR3 is CASSRTGQGNTEAFF. For the CDR3, the DNA is TGTGCCAGCAGCCGTACGGGACAGGGGAACACTGAAGCTTTCTTT.

The chain uses TRBV7-8 and TRBJ2-7; weak D call: TRBD2 (5 bases). The ends were cut back, 3 bases at V and 0 bases at J, with 6 bases in the middle. The CDR3 covers 13 residues. CDR1 and CDR2 from the germline V gene are SGHVS and FQNEAQ. CDR3 sequence: CASSLRVSYEQYF. The CDR3 DNA reads TGTGCCAGCAGCTTGAGGGTCTCCTACGAGCAGTACTTC.

V is TRBV24-1 and J is TRBJ2-1; 8 bases line up with TRBD2. Germline V CDR1 and CDR2: KGHDR, SFDVKD. The J segment lost 8 bases and the V segment lost 4 bases, leaving 12 bases of the junction unmatched. The CDR3 sequence is 16 residues long. CDR3 DNA: TGTGCCACCAGTGACCTGACGGGGGGGGACCTACATGAGCAGTTCTTC. Translating gives CATSDLTGGDLHEQFF.

The V gene is TRBV4-3, the J gene TRBJ2-3; unclear D gene. V was cut by 0 bases and J by 6 bases, with 13 bases left in between. This CDR3 contains 15 residues. Germline V lookup: CDR1 LGHNA, CDR2 YSLEER. CDR3 coding DNA: TGCGCCAGCAGCCAAGATAATACCGCCGGTGATACGCAGTATTTT. Translated: CASSQDNTAGDTQYF.

The CDR3 sequence: CSASGLAGGLSYEQYF. CDR3 in DNA: TGCAGTGCTAGTGGGCTAGCGGGAGGACTTTCCTACGAGCAGTACTTC. The chain carries TRBV20-1 and TRBJ2-7, with 11 bases fitting TRBD2. Trimming removed 3 bases from V and 1 base from J; junction bases left unmatched: 8. Germline-derived CDR1 and CDR2 are DFQATT and SNEGSKA (reference sequence). CDR3 length equals 16 residues.

The rearrangement uses TRBV5-1 and TRBJ1-2, with 12 bases matching TRBD1. CDR1 and CDR2 (germline): SGHRS, YFSETQ. The CDR3 runs 16 residues. V lost 2 bases and J lost 4; bases outside the gene matches: 6. Here the CDR3 reads CASSLTPGQGAYGYTF. CDR3 sequence (DNA): TGCGCCAGCAGCTTAACGCCGGGACAGGGGGCCTATGGCTACACCTTC.

The chain uses TRBV7-9 and TRBJ2-7; D remains ambiguous. The germline V gene encodes CDR1 SEHNR and CDR2 FQNEAQ (reference sequence). The CDR3 is made up of 11 amino acids. For the CDR3, the DNA is TGTGCTTACGAGGCATCCTACGAGCAGTACTTC. It is translated as CAYEASYEQYF.

This sequence joins TRBV6-5 and TRBJ1-1; D gene unclear. This CDR3 has 13 residues. The V end was cut by 6 bases, the J end by 1 base, with 9 bases between. Germline V gene lookup returns CDR1 MNHEY and CDR2 SVGAGI. CDR3 sequence (DNA): TGTGCCAGCAGCAATCCCGGGAACACTGAAGCTTTCTTT. Protein sequence: CASSNPGNTEAFF.

The V gene is TRBV6-5, the J gene TRBJ1-1, with D possibly being TRBD1 (5 bases). Trimming cost V 6 bases and J 0 bases, with 11 bases left between them. CDR1 MNHEY and CDR2 SVGAGI come from the germline V gene. The CDR3 is 14 residues long. CDR3 protein: CASSPGSMNTEAFF. DNA of the CDR3: TGTGCCAGCAGCCCAGGGTCTATGAACACTGAAGCTTTCTTT.

The rearrangement joins TRBV4-3 to TRBJ2-7, with 8 nucleotides matching TRBD1. Germline CDR1 reads LGHNA; CDR2 reads YSLEER. Trimming at V came to 2 bases and at J to 2 bases, leaving 11 bases not matched to a gene. There are 17 residues in the CDR3. This chain's CDR3 is CASSQRLPGQGAYEQYF. The CDR3 coding sequence is TGCGCCAGCAGCCAAAGATTGCCCGGACAGGGTGCCTACGAGCAGTACTTC.